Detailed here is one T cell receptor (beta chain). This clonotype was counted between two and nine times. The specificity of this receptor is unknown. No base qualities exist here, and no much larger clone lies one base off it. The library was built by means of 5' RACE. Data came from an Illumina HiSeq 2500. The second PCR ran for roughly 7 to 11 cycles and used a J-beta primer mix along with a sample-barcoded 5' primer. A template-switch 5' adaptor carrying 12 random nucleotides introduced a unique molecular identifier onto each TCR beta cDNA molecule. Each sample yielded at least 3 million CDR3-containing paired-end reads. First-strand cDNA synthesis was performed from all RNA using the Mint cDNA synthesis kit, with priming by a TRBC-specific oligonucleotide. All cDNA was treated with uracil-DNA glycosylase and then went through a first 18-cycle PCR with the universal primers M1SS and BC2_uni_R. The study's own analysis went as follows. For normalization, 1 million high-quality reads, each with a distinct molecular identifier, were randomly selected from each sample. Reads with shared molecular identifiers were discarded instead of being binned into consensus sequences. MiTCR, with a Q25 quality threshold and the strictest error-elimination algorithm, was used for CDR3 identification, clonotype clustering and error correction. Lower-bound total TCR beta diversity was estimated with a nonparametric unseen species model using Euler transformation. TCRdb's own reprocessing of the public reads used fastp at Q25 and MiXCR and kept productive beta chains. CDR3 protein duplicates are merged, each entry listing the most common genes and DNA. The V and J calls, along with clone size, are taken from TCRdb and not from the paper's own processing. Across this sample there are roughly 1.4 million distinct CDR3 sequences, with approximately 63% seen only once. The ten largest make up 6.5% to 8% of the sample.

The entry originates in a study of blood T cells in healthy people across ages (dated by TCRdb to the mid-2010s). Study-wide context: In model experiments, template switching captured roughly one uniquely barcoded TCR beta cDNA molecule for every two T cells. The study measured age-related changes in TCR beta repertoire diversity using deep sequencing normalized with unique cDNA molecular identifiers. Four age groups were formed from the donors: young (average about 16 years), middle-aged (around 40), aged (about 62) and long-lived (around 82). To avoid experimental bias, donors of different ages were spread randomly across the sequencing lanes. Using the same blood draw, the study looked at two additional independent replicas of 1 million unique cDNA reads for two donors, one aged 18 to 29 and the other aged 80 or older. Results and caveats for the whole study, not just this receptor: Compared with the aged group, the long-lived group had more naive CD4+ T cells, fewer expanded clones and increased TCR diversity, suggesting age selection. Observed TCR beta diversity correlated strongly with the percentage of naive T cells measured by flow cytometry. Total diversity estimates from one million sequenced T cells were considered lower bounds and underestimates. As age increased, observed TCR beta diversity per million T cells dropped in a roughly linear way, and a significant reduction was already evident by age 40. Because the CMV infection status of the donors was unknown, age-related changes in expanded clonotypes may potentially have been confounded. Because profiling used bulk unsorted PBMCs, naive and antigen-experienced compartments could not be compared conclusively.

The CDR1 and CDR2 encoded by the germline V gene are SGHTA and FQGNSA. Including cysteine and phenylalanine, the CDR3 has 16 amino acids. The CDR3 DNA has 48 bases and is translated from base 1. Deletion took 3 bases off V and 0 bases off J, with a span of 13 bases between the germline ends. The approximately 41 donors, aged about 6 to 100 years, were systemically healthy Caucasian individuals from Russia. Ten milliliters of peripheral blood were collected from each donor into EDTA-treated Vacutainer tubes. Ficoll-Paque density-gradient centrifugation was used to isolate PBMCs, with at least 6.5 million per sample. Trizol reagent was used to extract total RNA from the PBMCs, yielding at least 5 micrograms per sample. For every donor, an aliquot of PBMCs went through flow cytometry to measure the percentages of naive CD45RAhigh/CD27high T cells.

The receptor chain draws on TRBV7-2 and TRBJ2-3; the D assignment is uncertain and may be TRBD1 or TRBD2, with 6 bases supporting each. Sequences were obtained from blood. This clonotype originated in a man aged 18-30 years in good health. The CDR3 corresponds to CASSFVGGSSTDTQYF. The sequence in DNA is TGTGCCAGCAGCTTTGTAGGGGGGTCTAGCACAGATACGCAGTATTTT.